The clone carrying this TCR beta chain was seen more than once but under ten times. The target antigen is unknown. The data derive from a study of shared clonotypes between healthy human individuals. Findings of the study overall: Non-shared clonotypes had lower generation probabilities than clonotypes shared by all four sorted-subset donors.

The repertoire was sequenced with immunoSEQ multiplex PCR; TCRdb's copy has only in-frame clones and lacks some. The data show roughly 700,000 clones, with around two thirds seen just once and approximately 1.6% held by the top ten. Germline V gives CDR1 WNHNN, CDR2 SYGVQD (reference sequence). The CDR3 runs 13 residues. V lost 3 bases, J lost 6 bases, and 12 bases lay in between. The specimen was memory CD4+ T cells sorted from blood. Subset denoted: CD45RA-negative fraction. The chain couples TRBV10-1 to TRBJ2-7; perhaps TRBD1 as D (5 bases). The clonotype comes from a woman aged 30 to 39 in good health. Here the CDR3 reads CASSEQAASEQYF. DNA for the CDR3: TGCGCCAGCAGTGAACAGGCGGCCTCCGAGCAGTACTTC.